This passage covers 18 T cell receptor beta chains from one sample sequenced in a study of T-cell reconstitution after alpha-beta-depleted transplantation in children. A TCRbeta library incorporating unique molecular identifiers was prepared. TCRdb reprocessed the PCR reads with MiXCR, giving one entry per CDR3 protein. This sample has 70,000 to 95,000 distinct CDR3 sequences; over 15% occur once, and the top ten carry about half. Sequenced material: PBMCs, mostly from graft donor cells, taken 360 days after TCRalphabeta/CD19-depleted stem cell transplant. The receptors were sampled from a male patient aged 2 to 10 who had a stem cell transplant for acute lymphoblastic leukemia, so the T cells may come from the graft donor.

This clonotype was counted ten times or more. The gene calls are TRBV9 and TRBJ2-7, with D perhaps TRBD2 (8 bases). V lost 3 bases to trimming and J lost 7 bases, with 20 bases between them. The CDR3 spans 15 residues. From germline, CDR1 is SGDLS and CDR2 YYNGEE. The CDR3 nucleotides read TGTGCCAGCAGCGCCCGGGAGGGGGCGCTGGGGGAGCAGTACTTC. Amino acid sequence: CASSAREGALGEQYF.

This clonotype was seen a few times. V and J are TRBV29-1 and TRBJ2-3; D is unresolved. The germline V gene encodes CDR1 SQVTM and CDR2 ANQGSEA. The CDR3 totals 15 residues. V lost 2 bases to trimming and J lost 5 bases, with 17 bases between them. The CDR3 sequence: CSVECQESNRDTQYF. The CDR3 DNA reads TGCAGCGTTGAATGCCAGGAGTCTAACAGAGATACGCAGTATTTT.

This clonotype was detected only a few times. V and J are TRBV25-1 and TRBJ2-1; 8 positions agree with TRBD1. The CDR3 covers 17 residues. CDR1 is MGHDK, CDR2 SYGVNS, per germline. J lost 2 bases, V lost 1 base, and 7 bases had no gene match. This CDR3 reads CASSEFVGQGPYNEQFF. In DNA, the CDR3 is TGTGCCAGCAGTGAATTTGTAGGACAGGGTCCCTACAATGAGCAGTTCTTC. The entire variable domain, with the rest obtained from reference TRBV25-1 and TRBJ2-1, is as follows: EADIYQTPRYLVIGTGKKITLECSQTMGHDKMYWYQQDPGMELHLIHYSYGVNSTEKGDLSSESTVSRIRTEHFPLTLESARPSHTSQYLCASSEFVGQGPYNEQFFGPGTRLTVL.

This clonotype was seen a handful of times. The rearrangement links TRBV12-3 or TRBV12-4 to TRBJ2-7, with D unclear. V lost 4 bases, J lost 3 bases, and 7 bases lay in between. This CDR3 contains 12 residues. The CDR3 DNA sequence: TGTGCCAGCAGTTCCAGGTTCTACGAGCAGTACTTC. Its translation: CASSSRFYEQYF.

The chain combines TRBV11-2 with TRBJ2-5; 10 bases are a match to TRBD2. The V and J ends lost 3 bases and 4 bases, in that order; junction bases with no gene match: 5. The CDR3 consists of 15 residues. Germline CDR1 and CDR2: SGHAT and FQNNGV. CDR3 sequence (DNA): TGTGCCAGCAGCTTCCTAGCGGGAGTGGGAGAGACCCAGTACTTC. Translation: CASSFLAGVGETQYF.

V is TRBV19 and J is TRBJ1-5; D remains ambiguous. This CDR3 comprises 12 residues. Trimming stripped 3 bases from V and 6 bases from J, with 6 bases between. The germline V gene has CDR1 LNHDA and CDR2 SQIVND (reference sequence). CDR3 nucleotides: TGTGCCAGTAGTATCCGGGCTCAGCCCCAGCATTTT. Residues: CASSIRAQPQHF.

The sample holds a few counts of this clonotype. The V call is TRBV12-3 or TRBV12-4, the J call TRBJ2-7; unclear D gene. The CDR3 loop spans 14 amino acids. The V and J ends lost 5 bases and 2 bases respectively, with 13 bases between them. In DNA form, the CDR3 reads TGTGCCAGCAGTGTAGATAGAAGGGCCTACGAGCAGTACTTC. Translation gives CASSVDRRAYEQYF.

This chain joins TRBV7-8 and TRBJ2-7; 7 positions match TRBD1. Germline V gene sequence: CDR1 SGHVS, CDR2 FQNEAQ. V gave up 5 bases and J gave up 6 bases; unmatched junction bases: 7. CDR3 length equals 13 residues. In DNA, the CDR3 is TGTGCCAGCAGCGCAACGACAGGGCCCGAGCAGTACTTC. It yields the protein CASSATTGPEQYF.

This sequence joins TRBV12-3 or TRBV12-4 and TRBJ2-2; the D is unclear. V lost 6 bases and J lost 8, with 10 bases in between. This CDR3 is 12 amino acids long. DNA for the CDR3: TGTGCCAGCAGGGTTAGAGTTGGGGAGCTGTTTTTT. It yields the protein CASRVRVGELFF.

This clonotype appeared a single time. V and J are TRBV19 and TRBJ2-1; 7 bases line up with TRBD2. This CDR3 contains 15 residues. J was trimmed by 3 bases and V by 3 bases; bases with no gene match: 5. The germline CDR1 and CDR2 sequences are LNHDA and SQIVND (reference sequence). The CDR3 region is CASSILAEHYNEQFF. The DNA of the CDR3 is TGTGCCAGTAGTATTCTAGCGGAACACTACAATGAGCAGTTCTTC.

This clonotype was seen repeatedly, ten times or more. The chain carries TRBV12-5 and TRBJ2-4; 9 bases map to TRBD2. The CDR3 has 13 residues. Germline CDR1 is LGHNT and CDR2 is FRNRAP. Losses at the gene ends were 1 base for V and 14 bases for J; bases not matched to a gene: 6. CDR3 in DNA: TGTGCTAGTGGTTTGGAACTAGCGGGTCCCGAGTACTTC. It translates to CASGLELAGPEYF.

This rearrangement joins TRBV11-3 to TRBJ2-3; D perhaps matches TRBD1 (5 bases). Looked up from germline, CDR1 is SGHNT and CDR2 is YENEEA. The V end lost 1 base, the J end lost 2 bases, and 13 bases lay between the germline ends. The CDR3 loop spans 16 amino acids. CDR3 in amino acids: CASSLGKAGPTDTQYF. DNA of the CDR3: TGTGCCAGCAGCTTAGGGAAGGCAGGGCCCACAGATACGCAGTATTTT.

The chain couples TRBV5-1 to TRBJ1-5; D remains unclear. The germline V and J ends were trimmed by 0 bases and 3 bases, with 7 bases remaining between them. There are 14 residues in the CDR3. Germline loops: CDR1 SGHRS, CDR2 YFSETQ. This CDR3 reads CASSLDGYNQPQHF. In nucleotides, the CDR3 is TGCGCCAGCAGCTTGGACGGCTACAATCAGCCCCAGCATTTT.

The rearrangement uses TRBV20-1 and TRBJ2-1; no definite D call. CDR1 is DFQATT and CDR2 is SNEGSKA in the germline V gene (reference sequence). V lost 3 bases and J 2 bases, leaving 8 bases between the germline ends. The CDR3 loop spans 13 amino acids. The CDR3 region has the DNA TGCAGTGCTAGGGAAAGGACCTACAATGAGCAGTTCTTC. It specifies CSARERTYNEQFF.

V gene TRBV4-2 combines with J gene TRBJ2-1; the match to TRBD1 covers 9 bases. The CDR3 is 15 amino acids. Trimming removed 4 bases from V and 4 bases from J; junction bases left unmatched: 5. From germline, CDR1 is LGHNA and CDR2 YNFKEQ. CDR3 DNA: TGTGCCAGCAGCCGGCCGGGACAGGGTTACAATGAGCAGTTCTTC. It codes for CASSRPGQGYNEQFF.

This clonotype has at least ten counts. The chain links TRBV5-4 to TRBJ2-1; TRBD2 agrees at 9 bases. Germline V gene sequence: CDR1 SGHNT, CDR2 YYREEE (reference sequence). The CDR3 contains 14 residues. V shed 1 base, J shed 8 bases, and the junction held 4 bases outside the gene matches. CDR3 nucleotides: TGTGCCAGCAGCTTGAGTCTAGCGGGACATGAGCAGTTCTTC. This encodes CASSLSLAGHEQFF.

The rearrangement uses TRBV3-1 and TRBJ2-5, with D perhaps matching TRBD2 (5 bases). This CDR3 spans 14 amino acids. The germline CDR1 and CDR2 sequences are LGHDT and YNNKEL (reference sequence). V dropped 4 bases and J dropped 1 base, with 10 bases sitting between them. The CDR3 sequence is CASSPRVVQETQYF. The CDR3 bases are TGTGCCAGCAGCCCGCGGGTAGTCCAAGAGACCCAGTACTTC.

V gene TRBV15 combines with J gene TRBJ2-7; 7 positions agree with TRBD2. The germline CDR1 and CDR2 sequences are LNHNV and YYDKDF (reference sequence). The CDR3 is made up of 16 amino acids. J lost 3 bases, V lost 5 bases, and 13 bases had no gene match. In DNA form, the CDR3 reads TGTGCCACCAGCCTGTGGGGCGGGAGAGGCGGCTACGAGCAGTACTTC. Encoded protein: CATSLWGGRGGYEQYF.